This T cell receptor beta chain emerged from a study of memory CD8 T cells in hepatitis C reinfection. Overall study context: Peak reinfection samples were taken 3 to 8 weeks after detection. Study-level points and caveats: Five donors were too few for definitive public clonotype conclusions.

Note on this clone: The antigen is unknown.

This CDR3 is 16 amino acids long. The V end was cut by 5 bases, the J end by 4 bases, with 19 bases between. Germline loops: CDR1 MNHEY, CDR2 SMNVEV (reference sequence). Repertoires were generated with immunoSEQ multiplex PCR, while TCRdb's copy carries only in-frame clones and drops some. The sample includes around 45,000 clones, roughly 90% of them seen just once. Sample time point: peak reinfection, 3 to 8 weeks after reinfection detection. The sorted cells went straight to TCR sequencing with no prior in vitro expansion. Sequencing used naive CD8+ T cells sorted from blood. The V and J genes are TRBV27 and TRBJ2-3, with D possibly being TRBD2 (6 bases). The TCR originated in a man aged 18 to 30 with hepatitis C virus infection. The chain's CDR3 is CASSLPRGLVADTQYF. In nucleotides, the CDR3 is TGTGCCAGCAGTCTCCCGCGGGGTTTGGTCGCAGATACGCAGTATTTT.